The clone carrying this T cell receptor beta chain was recorded once. Its target is unknown. The data are from a study of OX40 agonist ivuxolimab in advanced cancers. This CDR3 spans 15 amino acids. From germline, CDR1 is SGDLS and CDR2 YYNGEE. V shed 1 base and J 7 bases; nucleotides not matched to a gene: 2. Repertoires were generated with immunoSEQ multiplex PCR, while TCRdb's copy carries only in-frame clones and drops some. The table includes more than 80,000 clones, around 90% detected once. Findings and limits, study-wide: Clonal expansion by week 6 occurred in CD4+ and CD8+ blood T cells (at 0.1 to 3.0 mg/kg). The authors did not determine the antigen specificity of the expanded peripheral T cells.

This chain joins TRBV9 and TRBJ2-1, with 13 bases identical to TRBD2. Material: CD4+ or CD8+ T cells sorted from blood, obtained in a trial of the OX40 agonist ivuxolimab. The TCR sequence derives from an adult with an advanced solid tumor such as melanoma, head and neck, liver or kidney cancer. The CDR3 nucleotides read TGTGCCAGCAGCGTAACTAGCGGGAGGGAGAATGAGCAGTTCTTC. It translates to CASSVTSGRENEQFF.